Following are 5 T cell receptor beta chains from one sample sequenced in a study of blood T cells in healthy people across ages. The second PCR ran about 6 to 12 cycles with a sample-barcoded 5' primer and J-beta primers. TCRdb processed the 5' RACE reads anew with MiXCR; each CDR3 protein has one entry. The repertoire holds some 1.7 million distinct CDR3 sequences, over 25% seen once, with 7.7% in the top ten. The source material was blood. These receptor sequences come from a woman aged 25 to 39 in good health.

The table lists this clonotype with many counts. The CDR3, as DNA: TGCGCCAGCAGCTTGAGTGGGGTCAACTACGAGCAGTACTTC. The encoded protein is CASSLSGVNYEQYF. The V call is TRBV5-1, the J call TRBJ2-7, with unresolved D. The CDR3 consists of 14 residues. Between the trimmed V and J ends, which lost 1 base and 3 bases, there was a span of 11 bases. Germline V CDR1 and CDR2: SGHRS, YFSETQ.

This chain connects TRBV6-2 or TRBV6-3 to TRBJ2-7; D ambiguous. Germline-derived CDR1 and CDR2 are MNHEY and SVGEGT. CDR3 size: 14 residues. Trimming took off 6 bases at V and 2 bases at J, with 14 bases between the two ends. In nucleotides, the CDR3 is TGTGCCAGCAGGTACGGTGGCTCAACCTACGAGCAGTACTTC. It codes for CASRYGGSTYEQYF.

This chain links TRBV6-5 with TRBJ2-5, with D perhaps TRBD1 (5 bases). Germline lookup yields CDR1 MNHEY and CDR2 SVGAGI. CDR3 length: 16 residues. The V and J ends lost 0 bases and 1 base respectively, with 12 bases between them. This CDR3 reads CASSYSPQGVQETQYF. CDR3 coding DNA: TGTGCCAGCAGTTACTCTCCCCAGGGTGTCCAAGAGACCCAGTACTTC.

Remarks on this clonotype: A much more abundant neighbour one base away suggests this may be a read error. The rearrangement links TRBV29-1 to TRBJ2-7; the match to TRBD1 covers 8 bases. J gave up 3 bases and V 6 bases, and 10 bases lay outside the gene matches. There are 14 residues in the CDR3. Per the germline V gene, CDR1 is SQVTM and CDR2 is ANQGSEA. The CDR3 region is CSVAGGLDYYEQYF. The CDR3 region has the DNA TGCAGCGTCGCAGGGGGCCTAGACTACTACGAGCAGTACTTC.

The CDR3 loop reads CSAQRPAGASNIQYF. CDR3 DNA: TGCAGTGCTCAAAGGCCAGCGGGGGCCTCGAACATTCAGTACTTC. This rearrangement joins TRBV20-1 to TRBJ2-4; 8 bases agree with TRBD2. Germline lookup yields CDR1 DFQATT and CDR2 SNEGSKA (reference sequence). The ends lost 5 bases at V and 7 bases at J; junction bases unmatched: 13. This CDR3 has 15 residues.